This T cell receptor beta chain is drawn from a study of T cell clones after liver transplantation (dated by TCRdb to between 2018 and 2021). A note on the overall study: The samples were obtained from ITN030ST, a randomized trial that attempted immunosuppression withdrawal within 2 years after liver transplantation. After a pre-transplant mixed lymphocyte reaction, TCRbeta sequencing was used to pinpoint donor-reactive T cell clones, which were subsequently tracked in post-transplant blood. As an antigen-independent comparator for the donor-reactive sequences, third party-reactive TCRbeta sequences from pre-transplant MLRs were identified as well. Three of the eight recipients were HCV-positive; the others were transplanted for non-autoimmune, non-viral indications. The subjects received no induction therapy and were kept on standard immunosuppression until randomization at 12-24 months post-transplant. To count as tolerant, a recipient had to stay completely off immunosuppression for at least one year without liver enzymes climbing beyond twice the upper limit of normal. Blood samples were collected pre-transplant, pre-randomization before withdrawal, and post-randomization after either full withdrawal or failed withdrawal. The study cohort included 8 liver transplant recipients, of whom 3 were classified as tolerant and 5 as non-tolerant. Here is what the overall study found, with its caveats: Donor-reactive sequences decreased more than third party-reactive sequences, which suggests partial antigen-specific deletion that was not related to withdrawal success. In 5 of 8 subjects, circulating donor-reactive CD4 TCRbeta sequences decreased significantly after transplant, regardless of tolerance or HCV status. Since no allograft tissue specimens were available, donor-reactive T cells may have migrated into the graft instead of being deleted. When repertoire turnover was taken into account, detection of donor-reactive sequences was significantly reduced in 7 of 8 subjects for CD4 and in 8 of 8 subjects for CD8. The conclusions were preliminary, being limited by small, heterogeneous patient numbers and by non-standardized post-transplant time points. In two subjects, low numbers of available donor cells limited the measurable donor-reactive repertoire.

Thawed unstimulated PBMCs were stained for CD3, CD4 and CD8 and FACS-sorted into CD3+CD4+ and CD3+CD8+ populations. All 8 studied subjects were randomized to withdrawal of immunosuppression. The Qiagen DNeasy Blood and Tissue Kit was used for isolation of genomic DNA. A word on this clone: Its antigen is still unknown. Per-nucleotide qualities are absent, and no much larger clonotype sits a single base away.

The CDR1 and CDR2 encoded by the germline V gene are ENHRY and SYGVKD. Trimming at the junction amounts to 6 bases on V and 0 bases on J, and the germline ends lie 9 bases apart. Including the terminal cysteine and phenylalanine, the CDR3 comprises 13 residues. Only the CDR3 portion is preserved as DNA: 39 bases, with reading frame beginning at the first base. Frozen genomic DNA underwent high-throughput TCRbeta CDR3 sequencing by immunoSEQ, including PCR amplification, mapping, bias correction and internal controls. On the authors' methods: Productive rearrangements were kept, and unique TCRbeta sequences were defined by CDR3 nucleotide sequence plus V and J gene. A sequence counted as donor-reactive only if the sequence showed at least 5-fold expansion in CFSE-low cells compared with unstimulated pre-transplant cells and had a frequency of at least 0.01%. Per-subject minimum frequency thresholds, based on the lowest-template unstimulated sample, ensured at least 90% detection power. Repertoire turnover was measured by Jensen-Shannon divergence between the top 1000 TCRbeta sequences post- and pre-transplant. Changes in detection of donor-reactive sequences were tested with two-sided Fisher's exact tests. TCRdb limited this immuneACCESS table to in-frame rearrangements with V and J called. A share of clones is missing; checked studies link under half to unresolved V genes, and the rest is unexplained. V and J calls plus clone size are reproduced from that table; the DNA served to infer D and trimming. Across this sample there are about 11,000 clones, with around 70% seen only once. 24% of the sample goes to the ten largest clones.

Sequences were derived from CD4+ T cells from blood, sampled 32 months after liver transplant. The receptor was isolated from a human patient who received a liver transplant. Donor T cells from the graft may be present among the T cells after a transplant. The receptor chain draws on TRBV10-3 and TRBJ2-7; the D segment could be TRBD1, given 6 matching bases. The CDR3 region has the sequence CAIRTGDSYEQYF. The DNA sequence is TGTGCCATCAGGACAGGAGACTCCTACGAGCAGTACTTC.